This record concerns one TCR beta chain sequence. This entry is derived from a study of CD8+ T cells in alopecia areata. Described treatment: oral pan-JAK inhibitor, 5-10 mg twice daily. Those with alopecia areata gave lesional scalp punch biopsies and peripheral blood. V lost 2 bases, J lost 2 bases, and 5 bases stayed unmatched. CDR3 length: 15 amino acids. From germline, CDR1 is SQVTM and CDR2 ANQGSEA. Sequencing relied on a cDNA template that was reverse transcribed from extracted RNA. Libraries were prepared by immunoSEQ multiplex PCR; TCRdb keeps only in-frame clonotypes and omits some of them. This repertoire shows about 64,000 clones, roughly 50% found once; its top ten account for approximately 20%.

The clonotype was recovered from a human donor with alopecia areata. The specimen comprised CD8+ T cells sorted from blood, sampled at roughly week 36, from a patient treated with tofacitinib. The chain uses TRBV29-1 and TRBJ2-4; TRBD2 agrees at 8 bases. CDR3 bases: TGCAGCGTTGAAAAAGCGGGAGCTACCAAAAACATTCAGTACTTC. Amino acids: CSVEKAGATKNIQYF.